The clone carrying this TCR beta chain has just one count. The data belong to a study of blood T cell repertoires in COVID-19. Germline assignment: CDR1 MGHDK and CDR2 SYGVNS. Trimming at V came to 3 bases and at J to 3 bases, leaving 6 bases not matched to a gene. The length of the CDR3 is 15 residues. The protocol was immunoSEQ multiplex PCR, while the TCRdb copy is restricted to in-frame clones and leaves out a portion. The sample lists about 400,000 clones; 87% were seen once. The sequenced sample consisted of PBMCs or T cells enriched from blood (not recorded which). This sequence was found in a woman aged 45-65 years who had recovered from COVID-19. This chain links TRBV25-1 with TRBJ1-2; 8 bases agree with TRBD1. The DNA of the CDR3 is TGTGCCAGCAGTGACACGGACAGGGTCGACTATGGCTACACCTTC. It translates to CASSDTDRVDYGYTF.